This is a list of T cell receptor beta chains from one sample in a study of tumor and adjacent non-tumor tissue in lung cancer. One entry per CDR3 protein results from TCRdb running MiXCR on the multiplex PCR reads. In the table there are almost 75,000 distinct CDR3 sequences, 55% to 70% of which are singletons. Sequencing input: distant non-tumor lung tissue. These receptors all stem from a woman aged 45-65 years with non-small cell lung cancer. Both conserved end residues are part of each CDR3. Each record gives: CDR3 length, J gene, clone size, V gene, D gene, CDR3 protein, CDR3 DNA. A D gene is named only where the DNA matches it firmly. Not every row has a clone size; where given, it reads once, few, many or a size class.

15	TRBJ1-5	once	TRBV20-1	-	CSARNGLRFNQPQHF	TGCAGTGCTAGAAACGGACTTCGATTTAATCAGCCCCAGCACTTT
14	TRBJ2-7	-	TRBV20-1	-	CSARGSASSYEQYF	TGCAGTGCTAGAGGCAGCGCCAGCTCCTACGAGCAGTACTTC
16	TRBJ2-3	-	TRBV30	TRBD2	CVWSGGTSGYTDTQYF	TGTGTCTGGAGTGGCGGGACTAGCGGGTACACAGATACGCAGTATTTT
15	TRBJ1-4	-	TRBV28	-	CTSSFSGTPNEKLFF	TGTACCAGCAGTTTTTCCGGGACACCGAATGAAAAACTGTTTTTT
15	TRBJ2-7	few	TRBV24-1	-	CATSSSIAETNEQYF	TGTGCCACCAGTTCTAGTATTGCGGAAACAAACGAGCAGTACTTC
14	TRBJ1-6	-	TRBV12-3/TRBV12-4	-	CASSFGWDNSPLHF	TGTGCCAGCAGTTTCGGGTGGGATAATTCACCCCTCCACTTT
16	TRBJ2-7	many	TRBV28	-	CASSLYHSGRSYEQYF	TGTGCCAGCAGTTTATATCACTCGGGCAGGTCCTACGAGCAGTACTTC
15	TRBJ2-7	-	TRBV11-2	TRBD2	CASSPWASGYYEQYF	TGTGCCAGCAGCCCTTGGGCTAGCGGTTACTACGAACAATACTTC
16	TRBJ2-1	-	TRBV11-1	TRBD2	CASSSMTSGIRNEQFF	TGTGCCAGCAGCTCTATGACTAGCGGGATTCGTAATGAGCAGTTCTTC
15	TRBJ2-3	-	TRBV11-3	-	CASSLGERATDTQYF	TGTGCCAGCAGCTTAGGCGAGAGGGCCACAGATACACAATATTTT
15	TRBJ2-5	many	TRBV6-2/TRBV6-3	-	CASRLPGPTRETQYF	TGTGCCAGCAGACTACCAGGCCCTACTCGGGAGACCCAGTACTTC
12	TRBJ2-7	few	TRBV6-2/TRBV6-3	-	CVSSYGPEGQYF	TGTGTCAGCAGTTACGGGCCGGAGGGTCAGTACTTC
12	TRBJ1-1	many	TRBV10-3	-	CAIGYTNTEAFF	TGTGCCATCGGTTACACAAACACTGAAGCTTTCTTT
13	TRBJ1-2	-	TRBV29-1	TRBD1	CSASDRGPNTRTF	TGCAGCGCATCGGACAGGGGGCCCAATACTAGGACCTTC
15	TRBJ1-4	-	TRBV20-1	-	CSARRYDGDGEKLFF	TGCAGTGCTAGGCGGTACGACGGGGATGGTGAAAAACTGTTTTTT
13	TRBJ2-2	-	TRBV28	-	CARSRQGTGELFF	TGTGCCAGAAGTCGCCAGGGCACCGGGGAGCTGTTCTTT
15	TRBJ2-3	few	TRBV28	-	CASIGRERNTDTQYF	TGTGCCAGCATAGGCCGGGAACGAAACACAGATACGCAGTATTTT
15	TRBJ2-7	-	TRBV11-2	-	CASTLSPSPSYEQYF	TGTGCCAGCACCTTATCTCCGAGTCCTTCCTACGAGCAATACTTC
16	TRBJ1-3	once	TRBV6-5	-	CVSSPFTGAGGNTIYF	TGTGTCAGCAGCCCTTTTACGGGGGCAGGCGGAAACACCATATATTTT
14	TRBJ1-1	-	TRBV20-1	-	CSAIGPPGGTEAFF	TGCAGTGCTATAGGACCCCCTGGGGGCACTGAAGCTTTCTTT
14	TRBJ2-7	-	TRBV11-2	-	CASSLVCQINEQYF	TGTGCCAGCAGCTTAGTGTGTCAGATCAATGAGCAGTACTTC
15	TRBJ2-7	-	TRBV11-2	-	CARSLPLSPSYEQYF	TGTGCCAGGAGCTTACCTCTGAGTCCCTCCTACGAGCAGTACTTC
15	TRBJ2-7	-	TRBV29-1	TRBD2	CSVANAGTSSYEQHF	TGCAGCGTTGCTAACGCAGGGACTAGCTCCTACGAGCAGCACTTC
16	TRBJ1-1	-	TRBV11-2	TRBD1	CASSFALTGTNTEAFF	TGTGCCAGCAGCTTTGCGTTGACAGGGACAAACACTGAAGCTTTCTTT
15	TRBJ2-1	many	TRBV4-3	TRBD2	CASSQIAGGVNEQFF	TGCGCCAGCAGCCAGATAGCGGGAGGGGTCAATGAGCAGTTCTTC
12	TRBJ2-7	-	TRBV20-1	TRBD2	CIATGTRGMKYF	TGCATTGCTACCGGGACTAGGGGGATGAAGTACTTC
14	TRBJ2-5	many	TRBV20-1	-	CSARDTRNQETQYF	TGCAGTGCTAGGGACACACGTAACCAAGAGACCCAGTACTTC
17	TRBJ2-1	-	TRBV20-1	TRBD2	CSARDRSGGTSYNEHFF	TGCAGTGCTAGAGATCGAAGCGGGGGGACTTCCTACAATGAGCACTTCTTC
14	TRBJ2-5	many	TRBV29-1	-	CSGGQGGGVETQYF	TGCAGCGGTGGTCAAGGGGGGGGCGTGGAGACCCAGTACTTC
16	TRBJ2-1	-	TRBV5-6	TRBD1	CANCADRGEIYNEQFF	TGTGCCAACTGTGCCGACAGGGGGGAAATCTACAATGAGCAGTTCTTC
16	TRBJ2-1	once	TRBV29-1	-	CGVEFSARGSYNEQFF	TGCGGCGTTGAATTTAGCGCTAGAGGCTCCTACAATGAGCAGTTCTTC
17	TRBJ2-5	-	TRBV6-5	TRBD1	CASSYTRTGTSRETQYF	TGTGCCAGCAGTTATACTCGGACAGGGACTTCCCGCGAGACCCAATACTTC